This T cell receptor (beta chain) was sequenced in a study of blood T cell repertoires in COVID-19. CDR1 is SEHNR, CDR2 FQNEAQ, per germline (reference sequence). CDR3 size: 13 residues. Trimming removed 5 bases from V and 4 bases from J, with 11 bases in between. The repertoire was sequenced with immunoSEQ multiplex PCR; TCRdb's copy has only in-frame clones and lacks some. Seen here are about 300,000 clones, around 86% observed once, and the top ten hold over 1.2%. This rearrangement joins TRBV7-9 to TRBJ1-2; D gene ambiguous. The sample consisted of peripheral blood. The clonotype originates from a woman between 40 and 50 years old who had recovered from COVID-19. CDR3 sequence (DNA): TGTGCCAGCAGCCCGTCAGGAACCTATGGCTACACCTTC. Protein product: CASSPSGTYGYTF. The entire variable domain, with the rest obtained from reference TRBV7-9 and TRBJ1-2, is as follows: DTGVSQNPRHKITKRGQNVTFRCDPISEHNRLYWYRQTLGQGPEFLTYFQNEAQLEKSRLLSDRFSAERPKGSFSTLEIQRTEQGDSAMYLCASSPSGTYGYTFGSGTRLTVV.